This T cell receptor (beta chain) was found in a study of blood T cell repertoires in COVID-19. Turning to the study itself: There were acute and convalescent COVID-19 samples, and they came from the United States, Italy and Spain. Sources were T cells, B-cell-depleted T cells, or PBMCs; the material itself was cDNA or gDNA.

In the authors' workflow: Quantification of nucleated cells was approximated via reference gene primer amplification. TCRdb keeps only in-frame clones here, not all; method: immunoSEQ multiplex PCR. The DNA was the basis for D and trimming; V, J and clone size are from that table. The data show 300,000 to 450,000 clones, 80% to 90% seen once. This CDR3 has 15 amino acids. Trimming cost V 4 bases and J 5 bases, with 16 bases left between them. Germline V CDR1 and CDR2: SGDLS, YYNGEE. This chain links TRBV9 with TRBJ2-1; D unclear. This receptor was taken from a woman aged 25 to 39 with COVID-19, enrolled during active disease. The material sequenced was peripheral blood. CDR3 nucleotides: TGTGCCAGCAGCCAAAAAATGGGCACCAACAATGAGCAGTTCTTC. Its translation: CASSQKMGTNNEQFF. Looking up the rest from reference TRBV9 and TRBJ2-1 gives the full variable domain: DSGVTQTPKHLITATGQRVTLRCSPRSGDLSVYWYQQSLDQGLQFLIQYYNGEERAKGNILERFSAQQFPDLHSELNLSSLELGDSALYFCASSQKMGTNNEQFFGPGTRLTVL.